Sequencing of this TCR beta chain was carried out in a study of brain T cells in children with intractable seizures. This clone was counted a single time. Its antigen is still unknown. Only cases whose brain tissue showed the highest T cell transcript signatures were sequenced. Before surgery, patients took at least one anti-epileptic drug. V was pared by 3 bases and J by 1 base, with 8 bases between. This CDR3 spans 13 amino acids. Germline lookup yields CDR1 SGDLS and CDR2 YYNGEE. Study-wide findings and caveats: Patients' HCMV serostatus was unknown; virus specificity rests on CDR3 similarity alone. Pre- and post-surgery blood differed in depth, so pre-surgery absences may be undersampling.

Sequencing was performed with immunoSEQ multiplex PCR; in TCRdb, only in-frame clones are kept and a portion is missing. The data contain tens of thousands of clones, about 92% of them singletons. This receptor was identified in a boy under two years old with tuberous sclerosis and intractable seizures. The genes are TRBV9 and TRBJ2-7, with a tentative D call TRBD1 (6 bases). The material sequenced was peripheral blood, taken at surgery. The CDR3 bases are TGTGCCAGCAGCGCCGGACAGTCCTACGAGCAGTACTTC. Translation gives CASSAGQSYEQYF.